These T cell receptor beta chains were read from a single sample in a study of shared clonotypes between healthy human individuals. TCRdb keeps only in-frame clones here, not all; method: immunoSEQ multiplex PCR. The data contain millions of clones, approximately 95% of them singletons. The sample was naive CD4+ T cells from PBMCs. Every receptor here comes from a man aged 18 to 30 in good health. Some clones in this sample may be carry-over from other donors' samples. The CDR3 runs from the conserved cysteine through the conserved F or W.

TRBJ2-7,TRBV7-2,CASSLVGAQASSYEQYF
TRBJ2-1,TRBV25-1,CASSDVWGGSYNEQFF
TRBJ2-3,TRBV15,CATSSLLSRGGFGTDTQYF
TRBJ2-2,TRBV7-8,CASSLWQGANGELFF
TRBJ1-1,TRBV6-5,CASRGGQGGPEAFF
TRBJ2-1,TRBV7-9,CASSSGQGMKKGNEQFF
TRBJ2-6,TRBV7-3,CASSLNRPGTGANVLTF
TRBJ1-5,TRBV20-1,CSASSGGGGHF
TRBJ2-1,TRBV7-9,CASSLELAPTYNEQFF
TRBJ1-5,TRBV28,CASSTPGGNQPQHF
TRBJ1-1,TRBV6-1,CASSRRTGGNTEAFF
TRBJ2-2,TRBV5-1,CASSQGSSGELFF
TRBJ1-5,TRBV19,CASSSYGVNQPQHF
TRBJ2-2,TRBV11-3,CASSPHSNGELFF
TRBJ1-2,TRBV19,CASSTVRGRNYGYTF
TRBJ2-7,TRBV5-1,CASSHSGDNYEQYF
TRBJ1-3,TRBV7-2,CASSLAPTGVGNTIYF
TRBJ2-7,TRBV11-2,CASSLDASSYEQYF
TRBJ2-2,TRBV28,CASSDDRGKTGELFF
TRBJ2-2,TRBV19,CASSIQAVVTGELFF
TRBJ2-3,TRBV7-2,CASSLVQGADTQYF
TRBJ2-5,TRBV28,CASSFRQARGETQYF
TRBJ2-7,TRBV28,CASKPYQGQGLHEQYF
TRBJ1-4,TRBV27,CASSGPAGKLFF
TRBJ1-5,TRBV5-6,CASSLGPDQPQHF
-,TRBV29-1,CSVVAGALYEQYF
TRBJ1-2,TRBV18,CASSWDRGGYTF
TRBJ2-1,TRBV2,CASSPSPKQFF
TRBJ2-7,TRBV10-3,CAISQSRRVAVPYEQYF
TRBJ2-7,TRBV7-3,CASSLGASSLYEQYF
TRBJ2-5,TRBV28,CASRYLLRGKETQYF
TRBJ2-4,TRBV2,CATGIRDRDVIQYF
TRBJ2-3,TRBV30,CAWSPGADTQYF
TRBJ1-2,TRBV5-1,CASSLEGNPANYGYTF
TRBJ2-5,TRBV18,CASSPPGSLETQYF
TRBJ2-3,TRBV7-3,CASSLSSERTDTQYF
TRBJ2-1,TRBV7-8,CASSSGGSGRTEQFF
TRBJ2-1,TRBV12-5,CASGLVLQSGMVGNEQFF
TRBJ2-2,TRBV6-6,CASSPGTGRTGELFF
TRBJ2-1,TRBV29-1,CSVGLSYNEQFF
TRBJ1-1,TRBV6-1,CASRGQGGGTEAFF
TRBJ2-5,TRBV21-1,CASSTTGEETQYF
TRBJ1-5,TRBV15,CATSRDHGSYAQPQHF
TRBJ2-7,TRBV6-5,CASSYVQKSYEQYF
TRBJ2-7,TRBV2,CASSLSYEQYF
TRBJ1-6,TRBV30,CAWNPPGSPLHF
TRBJ1-1,TRBV5-4,CASSLLGGGFSPTEAFF
TRBJ1-4,TRBV19,CASSTRTGATNEKLFF
TRBJ2-3,TRBV28,CASSSGQFISTDTQYF
TRBJ2-2,TRBV6-4,CASSLSGANTGELFF
TRBJ2-3,TRBV7-9,CASSQSGSKTDTQYF
TRBJ1-2,TRBV4-1,CASSPGRRTGNYGYTF
TRBJ1-1,TRBV27,CASSSDRVRGTEAFF